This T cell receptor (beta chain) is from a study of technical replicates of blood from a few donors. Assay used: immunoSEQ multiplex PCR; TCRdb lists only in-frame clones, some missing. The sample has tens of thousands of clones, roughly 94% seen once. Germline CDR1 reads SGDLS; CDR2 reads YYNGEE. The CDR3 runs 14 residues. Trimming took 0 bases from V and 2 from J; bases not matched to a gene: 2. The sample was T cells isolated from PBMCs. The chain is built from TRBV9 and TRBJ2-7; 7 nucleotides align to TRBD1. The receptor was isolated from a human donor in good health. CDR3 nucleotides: TGTGCCAGCAGCGTAGCCGGACAGGCCTACGAGCAGTACTTC. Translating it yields CASSVAGQAYEQYF.